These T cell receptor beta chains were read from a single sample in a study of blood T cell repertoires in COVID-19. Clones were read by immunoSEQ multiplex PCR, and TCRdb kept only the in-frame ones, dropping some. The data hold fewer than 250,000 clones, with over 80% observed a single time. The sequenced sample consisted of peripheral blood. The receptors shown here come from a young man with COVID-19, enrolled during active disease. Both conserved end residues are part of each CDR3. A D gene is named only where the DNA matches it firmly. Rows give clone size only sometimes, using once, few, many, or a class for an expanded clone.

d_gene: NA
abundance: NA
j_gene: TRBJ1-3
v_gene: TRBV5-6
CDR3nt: TGTGCCAGCAGCTCCGGGTCTGTCACCATATATTTT
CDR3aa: CASSSGSVTIYF

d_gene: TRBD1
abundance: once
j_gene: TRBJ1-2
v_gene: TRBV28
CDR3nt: TGTGCCACCGGGACAGGGGGATATGGCTACACCTTC
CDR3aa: CATGTGGYGYTF

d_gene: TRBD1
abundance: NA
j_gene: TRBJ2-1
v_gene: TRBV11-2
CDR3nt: TGTGCCAGCAGCTTACGGCCAAACTTGGGCCAGGGGGTCTATGAGCAGTTCTTC
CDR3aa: CASSLRPNLGQGVYEQFF

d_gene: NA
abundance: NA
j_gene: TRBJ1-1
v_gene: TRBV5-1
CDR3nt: TGCGCCAGCAGCCTGGTAGGGGACACTGAAGCTTTCTTT
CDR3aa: CASSLVGDTEAFF

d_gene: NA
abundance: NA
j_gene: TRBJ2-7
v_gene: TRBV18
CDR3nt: TGTGCCAGCTCACCACGGCAGGCAGGTACCTACGAGCAGTACTTC
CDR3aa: CASSPRQAGTYEQYF

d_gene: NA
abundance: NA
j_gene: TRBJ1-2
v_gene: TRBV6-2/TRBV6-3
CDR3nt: TGTGCCAGCAGTTACGGTCAGGGGAGCTATGGCTACACCTTC
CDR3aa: CASSYGQGSYGYTF

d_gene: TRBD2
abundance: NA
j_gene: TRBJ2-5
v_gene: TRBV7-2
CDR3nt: TGTGCCAGCAGCTTTTGGCGGACTAGCGGGCCCCAAGAGACCCAGTACTTC
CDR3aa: CASSFWRTSGPQETQYF

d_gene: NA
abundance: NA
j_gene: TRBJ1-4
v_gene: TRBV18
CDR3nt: TGTGCCAGCGCGCCATTACCAATCGGTAATGAAAAACTGTTTTTT
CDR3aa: CASAPLPIGNEKLFF

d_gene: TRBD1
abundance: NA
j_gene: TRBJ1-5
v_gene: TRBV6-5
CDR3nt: TGTGCCAGCAACCCGGCAGGGGGGAGCAATCAGCCCCAGCATTTT
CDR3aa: CASNPAGGSNQPQHF

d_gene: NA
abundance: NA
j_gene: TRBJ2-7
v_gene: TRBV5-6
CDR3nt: TGTGCCAGCAGCTTTCTACAGCCCGCAAAATCCTACGAGCAGTACTTC
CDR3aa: CASSFLQPAKSYEQYF

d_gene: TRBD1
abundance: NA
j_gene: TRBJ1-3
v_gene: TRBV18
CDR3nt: TGTGCCAGCTCACAGAACGGACAGGGAACTGGAAACACCATATATTTT
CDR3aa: CASSQNGQGTGNTIYF

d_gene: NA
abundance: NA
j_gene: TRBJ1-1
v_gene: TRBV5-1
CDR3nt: TGCGCCAGCAGCTTGGCCGGGGGAAACACTGAAGCTTTCTTT
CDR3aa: CASSLAGGNTEAFF

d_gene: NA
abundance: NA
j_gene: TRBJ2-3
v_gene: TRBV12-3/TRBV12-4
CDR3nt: TGTGCCAGCGGGAGGGGGATTGGAAATACGCAGTATTTT
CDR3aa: CASGRGIGNTQYF

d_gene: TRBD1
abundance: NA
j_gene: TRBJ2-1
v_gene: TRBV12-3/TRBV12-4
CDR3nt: TGTGCCAGCAGCCTGACAGGGGTTCGGTTCTTC
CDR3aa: CASSLTGVRFF

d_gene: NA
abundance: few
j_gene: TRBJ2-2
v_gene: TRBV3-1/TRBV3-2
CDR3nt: TGTGCCAGCAGCCAAGATTTGGGGACAACTACCGGGGAGCTGTTTTTT
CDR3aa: CASSQDLGTTTGELFF

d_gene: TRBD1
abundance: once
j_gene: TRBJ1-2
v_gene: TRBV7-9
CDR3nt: TGTGCCAGCAGCCCGCCCGGGACAGCTGGCTACACCTTC
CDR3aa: CASSPPGTAGYTF

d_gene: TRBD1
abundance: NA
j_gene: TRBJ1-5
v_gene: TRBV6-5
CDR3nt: TGTGCCAGCAGTAATACAGGGGAACAGCCCCAGCATTTT
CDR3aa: CASSNTGEQPQHF

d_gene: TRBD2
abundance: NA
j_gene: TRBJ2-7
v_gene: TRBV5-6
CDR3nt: TGTGCCAGCAGCGGGGGTGCGGGAGGAGTTAACGAGCAGTACTTC
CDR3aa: CASSGGAGGVNEQYF

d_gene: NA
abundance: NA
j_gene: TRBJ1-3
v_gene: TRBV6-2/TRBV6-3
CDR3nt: TGTGCCAGCAGTACTCCAGGGACTGGAAACACCATATATTTT
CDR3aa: CASSTPGTGNTIYF

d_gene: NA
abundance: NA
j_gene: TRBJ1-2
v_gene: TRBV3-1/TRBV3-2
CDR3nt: TGTGCCAGCAGCCAAGGGGCAGGGCAAGTTCATGGCTACACCTTC
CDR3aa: CASSQGAGQVHGYTF

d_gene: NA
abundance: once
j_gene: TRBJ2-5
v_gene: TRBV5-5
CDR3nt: TGTGCCAGCAGCGGAATCGGGGGAGAGGTGGAGACCCAGTACTTC
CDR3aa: CASSGIGGEVETQYF

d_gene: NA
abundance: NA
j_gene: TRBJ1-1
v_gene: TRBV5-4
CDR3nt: TGTGCCAGCAGCTTTGGACTGACTAACACTGAAGCTTTCTTT
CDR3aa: CASSFGLTNTEAFF

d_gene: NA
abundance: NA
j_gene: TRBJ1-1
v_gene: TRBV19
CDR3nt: TGTGCCAGTAGTCCGACAGGAATCTACACTGAAGCTTTCTTT
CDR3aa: CASSPTGIYTEAFF

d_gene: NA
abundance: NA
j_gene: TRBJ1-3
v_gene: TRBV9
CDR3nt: TGTGCCAGCAGCGCACAGTCGTGGGCTGGAAACACCATATATTTT
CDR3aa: CASSAQSWAGNTIYF

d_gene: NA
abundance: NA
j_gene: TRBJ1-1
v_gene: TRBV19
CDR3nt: TGTGCCAGTAGTATAGTAAGCCAGGGCGAAGACACTGAAGCTTTCTTT
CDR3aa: CASSIVSQGEDTEAFF

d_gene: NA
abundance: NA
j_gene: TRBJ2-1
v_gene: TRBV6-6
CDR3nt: TGTGCCAGCAGTTACGAGGGCCAGTCATACAATGAGCAGTTCTTC
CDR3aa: CASSYEGQSYNEQFF

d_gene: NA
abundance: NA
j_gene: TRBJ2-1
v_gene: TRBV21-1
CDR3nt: TGTGCCAGCAGCAAAGAGTGTAGGGACAGGGGAGGAAATGAGCAGTTCTTC
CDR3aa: CASSKECRDRGGNEQFF

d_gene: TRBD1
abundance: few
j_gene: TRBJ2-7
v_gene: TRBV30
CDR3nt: TGTGCCTGGACGACAGGGTCACTCTACGAGCAGTACTTC
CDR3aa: CAWTTGSLYEQYF